This TCR beta chain originates from a study of T-cell reconstitution after alpha-beta-depleted transplantation in children (dated by TCRdb to 2016 to 2017). Broadly, across the study: The study quantitatively tracked T-cell immune reconstitution after TCRalphabeta/CD19-depleted allogeneic hematopoietic cell transplantation in children using TCR repertoire profiling. The research as a whole found: In some patients, high TCRbeta diversity at day 60 was attributed to recipient T cells and intrathymic progenitors that had survived conditioning. The frequencies of hyperexpanded clones fell over the following months, and after one year, T-cell counts and TCRbeta diversity were mostly attributed to newly produced T cells. The apparently early recovery of alphabetaT-cell counts about two months after transplant reportedly depended on only several hundred rapidly expanded clones that came from non-depleted graft cells.

The sample's treatment or condition label is to be understood as: allogeneic hematopoietic cell transplantation with graft depleted of TCRalphabeta T cells and CD19 B cells. The children who served as transplant recipients had been given grafts of TCRalphabeta/CD19-depleted allogeneic hematopoietic cells. From the germline V gene, CDR1 is WSHSY and CDR2 is SAAADI. V is cut by 6 bases and J by 6 bases, and the space between the germline ends is 8 bases. The CDR3 runs 12 residues from the cysteine to the phenylalanine. CDR3 DNA only is kept here, 36 bases in frame from base 1. This clonotype occurred many times. It lacks a known antigen. No per-base quality is available; no much larger clone lies one base away. Preparation of the library involved PCR. Sequencing instrument: Illumina HiSeq 2500. TCR libraries were prepared with molecular barcoding, using unique molecular identifiers to normalize TCRbeta repertoire quantification. TCRdb cleaned the public reads at Q25 with fastp, built clones with MiXCR and kept in-frame beta chains. Duplicate CDR3 protein sequences are folded into a single record with the most common DNA and genes. This sample holds approximately 240,000 distinct CDR3 sequences; 11% were observed only once. In total, the top ten clones hold 28% of the sample.

This sequence was found in a child under two years old with acute myeloid leukemia, due to receive a stem cell transplant. Recombination joined TRBV10-2 with TRBJ2-2; no D gene is confidently identified. Specimen: PBMCs, collected before TCRalphabeta/CD19-depleted stem cell transplant. CDR3 protein: CASRPTPGELFF. In nucleotides, the sequence is TGCGCCAGCAGACCGACACCCGGGGAGCTGTTTTTT.